The 27 T cell receptor beta chains listed next were all sequenced from one sample in a study of shared clonotypes between healthy human individuals. Clones were sequenced by immunoSEQ multiplex PCR, and TCRdb holds only the in-frame ones, with some missing. The sample holds about 2.1 million clones, just under 95% seen once. CD45RO-negative cells were positively selected for CCR7, leaving out terminally differentiated effector memory CD45RA+ cells. The specimen was naive CD8+ T cells from PBMCs. Receptors originate from a man between 18 and 35 years old in good health. Some clones in this sample may be carry-over from other donors' samples.

This chain uses TRBV11-3 with TRBJ2-7; the D call may be TRBD1 or TRBD2 (5 bases each). The CDR3 consists of 14 residues. Germline V lookup: CDR1 SGHNT, CDR2 YENEEA. The germline V and J ends were trimmed by 5 bases and 7 bases, with 18 bases remaining between them. The DNA of the CDR3 is TGTGCCAGCAGCCTCCGGGACGGACAAGGAGAGCAGTACTTC. It translates to CASSLRDGQGEQYF. The whole variable domain, remainder taken from reference TRBV11-3 and TRBJ2-7, is EAGVVQSPRYKIIEKKQPVAFWCNPISGHNTLYWYLQNLGQGPELLIRYENEEAVDDSQLPKDRFSAERLKGVDSTLKIQPAELGDSAVYLCASSLRDGQGEQYFGPGTRLTVT.

This clone was detected only once. The J gene is TRBJ2-7, the V gene TRBV29-1; 13 nucleotides align to TRBD2. Germline loops: CDR1 SQVTM, CDR2 ANQGSEA. The CDR3 runs 16 residues. Trimming at V came to 5 bases and at J to 5 bases, leaving 12 bases not matched to a gene. CDR3 residues: CSVRTGGGLAGDEQYF. The CDR3 nucleotides are TGCAGCGTTAGGACAGGGGGAGGACTAGCGGGAGACGAGCAGTACTTC.

The chain links TRBV7-8 to TRBJ2-4; maybe TRBD2 (6 bases). Germline V lookup: CDR1 SGHVS, CDR2 FQNEAQ. The CDR3 is made up of 15 amino acids. Trimming cost V 5 bases and J 0 bases, with 11 bases left between them. CDR3 region: CASSQDYLAKNIQYF. The CDR3 DNA follows: TGTGCCAGCAGCCAGGACTACTTAGCCAAAAACATTCAGTACTTC.

In DNA form, the CDR3 reads TGCGCCAGCAGCTGGGGCGCGTTGGGGTTTGACGACAAAAACATTCAGTACTTC. It translates to CASSWGALGFDDKNIQYF. This chain joins TRBV5-1 and TRBJ2-4; TRBD1 is a possible D gene (5 bases). The V and J ends lost 3 bases and 3 bases respectively, with 22 bases between them. Germline V CDR1 and CDR2: SGHRS, YFSETQ. The CDR3 runs 18 residues.

CDR3 protein: CASSLGTNLTYEQYF. The CDR3 nucleotides read TGTGCCAGCAGCTTGGGTACAAACTTAACCTACGAGCAGTACTTC. J is TRBJ2-7 and V is TRBV7-9; no reliable D call. The V gene lost 3 bases and the J gene lost 2 bases, with 14 bases spanning the gap. The CDR3 runs 15 residues. Germline values: CDR1 SEHNR, CDR2 FQNEAQ (reference sequence).

The V and J genes are TRBV15 and TRBJ1-5; 9 bases are shared with TRBD1. This CDR3 spans 18 amino acids. Losses at the gene ends were 0 bases for V and 5 bases for J; bases not matched to a gene: 11. Per the germline V gene, CDR1 is LNHNV and CDR2 is YYDKDF (reference sequence). This CDR3 is CATSRDSVRQGDDQPQHF. The CDR3, as DNA: TGTGCCACCAGCAGAGATAGTGTTAGACAGGGGGACGATCAGCCCCAGCATTTT.

The chain uses TRBV28 and TRBJ2-1; 8 bases align to TRBD1. Germline CDR1 MDHEN, CDR2 SYDVKM. The V segment lost 6 bases and the J segment 11 bases; nucleotides outside the gene matches: 15. The CDR3 is 15 amino acids. The CDR3 DNA sequence: TGTGCCAGCAGCACGAACAGGGGGTTCTTTCCAAAGCAGTTCTTC. It yields the protein CASSTNRGFFPKQFF.

The rearrangement joins TRBV28 to TRBJ2-5, with D perhaps matching TRBD1 (6 bases). The V end lost 2 bases, the J end lost 2 bases, and 15 bases lay between the germline ends. Looked up from germline, CDR1 is MDHEN and CDR2 is SYDVKM. This CDR3 spans 16 amino acids. The CDR3 coding sequence is TGTGCCAGCAGTTTACTAGGTGGGGGCACACAAGAGACCCAGTACTTC. Translated, it gives CASSLLGGGTQETQYF. The variable domain in full, completed from reference TRBV28 and TRBJ2-5, reads DVKVTQSSRYLVKRTGEKVFLECVQDMDHENMFWYRQDPGLGLRLIYFSYDVKMKEKGDIPEGYSVSREKKERFSLILESASTNQTSMYLCASSLLGGGTQETQYFGPGTRLLVL.

J is TRBJ2-5 and V is TRBV7-9, with a tentative D call TRBD2 (5 bases). Per germline, CDR1 SEHNR and CDR2 FQNEAQ (reference sequence). This CDR3 comprises 13 residues. V dropped 10 bases and J dropped 1 base, with 13 bases sitting between them. The CDR3: CATQPGIQETQYF. CDR3 bases: TGTGCCACTCAGCCGGGGATCCAAGAGACCCAGTACTTC.

The chain combines TRBV2 with TRBJ2-1; the match to TRBD1 covers 10 bases. Germline trimming cut 6 bases from V and 6 bases from J; bases unmatched to any gene: 8. The CDR3 consists of 15 residues. Germline V lookup: CDR1 SNHLY, CDR2 FYNNEI. The CDR3 bases are TGTGCCAGCAGGGCCGGGACAGGGGTTACCAATGAGCAGTTCTTC. This translates into CASRAGTGVTNEQFF.

V gene TRBV2 combines with J gene TRBJ2-3, with TRBD2 matching 9 bases. V shed 5 bases and J 4 bases; nucleotides not matched to a gene: 7. The germline V gene encodes CDR1 SNHLY and CDR2 FYNNEI. The CDR3 extends over 15 amino acids. The CDR3 spells CASSLAGEGADTQYF. The CDR3 nucleotides read TGTGCCAGCAGTTTAGCGGGAGAAGGGGCAGATACGCAGTATTTT.

In regard to this clone: Different DNA sequences within this sample yield the same CDR3. The chain couples TRBV19 to TRBJ2-7, with D possibly matching TRBD2 (6 bases). The germline gives CDR1 LNHDA, CDR2 SQIVND (reference sequence). CDR3 length equals 13 residues. V lost 6 bases and J 2 bases, leaving 11 bases between the germline ends. The CDR3 bases are TGTGCCAGTAGCTGGGACTCAACCTACGAGCAGTACTTC. Protein product: CASSWDSTYEQYF.

The V and J genes are TRBV29-1 and TRBJ2-5; TRBD1 matches 10 bases. V was clipped by 0 bases and J by 7 bases; unmatched bases: 5. Germline values: CDR1 SQVTM, CDR2 ANQGSEA. The CDR3 runs to 14 residues. As DNA, the CDR3 is TGCAGCGTTGAAGATGGACAGGGGGGCGGGACCCAGTACTTC. Translation gives CSVEDGQGGGTQYF.

The V call is TRBV27, the J call TRBJ2-2; D remains unclear. V dropped 2 bases and J dropped 6 bases, with 16 bases sitting between them. This CDR3 spans 16 amino acids. Per the germline V gene, CDR1 is MNHEY and CDR2 is SMNVEV (reference sequence). The CDR3 here is CASSLITLRAPGELFF. The CDR3, as DNA: TGTGCCAGCAGTTTAATTACATTACGGGCCCCCGGGGAGCTGTTTTTT.

The chain joins TRBV18 to TRBJ1-1; 8 positions agree with TRBD1. The CDR3 consists of 14 residues. Germline-derived CDR1 and CDR2 are KGHSH and LQKENI. V shed 4 bases, J shed 4 bases, and the junction held 5 bases outside the gene matches. The CDR3 DNA reads TGTGCCAGCTCACACGACAGGGGTTTCACTGAAGCTTTCTTT. It encodes CASSHDRGFTEAFF.

V is TRBV30 and J is TRBJ1-1, with D perhaps matching TRBD1 (5 bases). The CDR3 is 13 residues long. The germline gives CDR1 GTSNPN, CDR2 SVGIG (reference sequence). The germline V and J ends were trimmed by 4 bases and 1 base, with 10 bases remaining between them. The CDR3 region has the DNA TGTGCCTGGAATTACGGGGGGAACACTGAAGCTTTCTTT. Translated: CAWNYGGNTEAFF.

Comments on this clone: This sample also contains other DNA sequences that code for the same CDR3. V is TRBV15 and J is TRBJ2-7, with 7 bases identical to TRBD2. V shed 0 bases, J shed 2 bases, and the junction held 4 bases outside the gene matches. This CDR3 is built from 15 residues. Germline CDR1 and CDR2: LNHNV and YYDKDF (reference sequence). The CDR3: CATSRDREGAYEQYF. Here the CDR3 DNA reads TGTGCCACCAGCAGAGATAGGGAGGGAGCCTACGAGCAGTACTTC.

The chain joins TRBV6-5 to TRBJ2-1, with D possibly TRBD2 on 5 matching bases. This CDR3 spans 14 amino acids. Trimming left V 1 base short and J 8 bases short, with 12 bases between. CDR1 MNHEY and CDR2 SVGAGI come from the germline V gene. The CDR3 sequence is CASSYFRGRDEQFF. The CDR3 DNA is TGTGCCAGCAGTTACTTCCGGGGTAGGGATGAGCAGTTCTTC.

This chain links TRBV6-1 with TRBJ2-7, with D tentatively TRBD1 or TRBD2 (5 bases each). Trimming took 6 bases from V and 0 from J, leaving 12 bases between them. The CDR3 covers 14 residues. Germline CDR1 reads MNHNS; CDR2 reads SASEGT. CDR3 amino acids: CASSPGTYSYEQYF. In nucleotides, the CDR3 is TGTGCCAGCAGCCCCGGGACGTACTCCTACGAGCAGTACTTC.

This chain joins TRBV19 and TRBJ2-3; D may be TRBD2 (5 bases). The V gene lost 7 bases and the J gene lost 0 bases, with 17 bases spanning the gap. Germline V gene sequence: CDR1 LNHDA, CDR2 SQIVND (reference sequence). The CDR3 runs 16 residues. The CDR3 reads CASTHNDYTSTDTQYF. CDR3 coding DNA: TGTGCCAGTACCCATAACGACTACACTAGCACAGATACGCAGTATTTT. Variable domain in full (rest from reference TRBV19 and TRBJ2-3): DGGITQSPKYLFRKEGQNVTLSCEQNLNHDAMYWYRQDPGQGLRLIYYSQIVNDFQKGDIAEGYSVSREKKESFPLTVTSAQKNPTAFYLCASTHNDYTSTDTQYFGPGTRLTVL.

The chain couples TRBV12-5 to TRBJ2-7; TRBD1 agrees at 9 bases. In germline, CDR1 is LGHNT, CDR2 FRNRAP. The CDR3 has 15 amino acids. V dropped 6 bases and J dropped 5; count of bases not matched to a gene: 11. CDR3 sequence: CASGAGTGFYDEQYF. In nucleotides, the CDR3 is TGTGCTAGTGGGGCCGGGACAGGGTTTTACGACGAGCAGTACTTC.

This chain joins TRBV7-8 and TRBJ1-1, with a tentative D call TRBD1 (5 bases). Germline loops: CDR1 SGHVS, CDR2 FQNEAQ. CDR3 length: 18 amino acids. Trimming removed 3 bases at V and 4 bases at J, with 24 bases between. CDR3 sequence (DNA): TGTGCCAGCAGCTTTATTAAGGGCAGAGGGCGTGGGGGCACTGAAGCTTTCTTT. This sequence encodes CASSFIKGRGRGGTEAFF.

V usage is TRBV5-1 and J usage is TRBJ2-2, with a weak D call TRBD1 (5 bases). The V and J ends lost 0 bases and 0 bases respectively, with 12 bases between them. The germline V gene encodes CDR1 SGHRS and CDR2 YFSETQ. There are 17 residues in the CDR3. This CDR3 is CASSLDPQVPNTGELFF. The CDR3 bases are TGCGCCAGCAGCTTGGATCCACAGGTACCGAACACCGGGGAGCTGTTTTTT.

The chain links TRBV5-1 to TRBJ2-2; TRBD1 aligns across 9 bases. Unmatched junction bases numbered 6, after V lost 1 base and J lost 2 bases. Germline V gives CDR1 SGHRS, CDR2 YFSETQ. The CDR3 has 17 residues. The CDR3 region has the DNA TGCGCCAGCAGCTTGCGGGGACAGGGAACAAACACCGGGGAGCTGTTTTTT. As protein: CASSLRGQGTNTGELFF. The variable domain in full, completed from reference TRBV5-1 and TRBJ2-2, reads KAGVTQTPRYLIKTRGQQVTLSCSPISGHRSVSWYQQTPGQGLQFLFEYFSETQRNKGNFPGRFSGRQFSNSRSEMNVSTLELGDSALYLCASSLRGQGTNTGELFFGEGSRLTVL.

This chain connects TRBV7-2 to TRBJ1-2; 9 bases are shared with TRBD1. The ends lost 5 bases at V and 3 bases at J; junction bases unmatched: 4. Germline CDR1 is SGHTA and CDR2 is FQGNSA. The CDR3 length is 14 residues. The CDR3 loop reads CASSQQGADYGYTF. The CDR3 DNA sequence: TGTGCCAGCAGCCAACAGGGGGCAGACTATGGCTACACCTTC.

This chain links TRBV13 with TRBJ2-7; TRBD2 matches 13 bases. Germline CDR1 and CDR2: PRHDT and FYEKMQ (reference sequence). The trim removed 4 bases at V and 3 bases at J, leaving 6 bases unmatched. The CDR3 is 16 residues long. CDR3 sequence: CASSSSTSGRIYEQYF. The CDR3 DNA sequence: TGTGCCAGCAGCTCCTCGACTAGCGGGAGGATCTACGAGCAGTACTTC. The complete variable domain, with remaining parts taken from reference TRBV13 and TRBJ2-7, reads AAGVIQSPRHLIKEKRETATLKCYPIPRHDTVYWYQQGPGQDPQFLISFYEKMQSDKGSIPDRFSAQQFSDYHSELNMSSLELGDSALYFCASSSSTSGRIYEQYFGPGTRLTVT.

This chain joins TRBV12-2 and TRBJ1-2; whether TRBD1, the table's D call, matches the DNA was not checked. TRBV12-2 has pseudogene status. The CDR3 spans 21 residues. The CDR3 protein is CASRSDPVVRQGTPSNYGYTF. The DNA for the CDR3 is TGTGCAAGTCGCTCAGATCCCGTGGTCAGACAGGGGACCCCCTCTAACTATGGCTACACCTTC.